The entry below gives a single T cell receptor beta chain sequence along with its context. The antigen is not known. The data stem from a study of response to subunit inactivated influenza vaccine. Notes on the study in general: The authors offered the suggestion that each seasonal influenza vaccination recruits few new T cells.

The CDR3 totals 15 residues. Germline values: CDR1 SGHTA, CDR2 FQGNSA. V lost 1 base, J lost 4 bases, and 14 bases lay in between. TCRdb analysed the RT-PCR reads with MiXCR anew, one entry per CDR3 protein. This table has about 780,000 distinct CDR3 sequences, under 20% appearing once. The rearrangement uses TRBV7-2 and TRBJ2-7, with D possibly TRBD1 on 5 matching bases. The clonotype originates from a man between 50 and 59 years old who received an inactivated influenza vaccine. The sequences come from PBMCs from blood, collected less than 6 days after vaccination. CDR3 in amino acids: CASSLVGQGWYEQYF. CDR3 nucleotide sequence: TGTGCCAGCAGCTTAGTCGGTCAGGGTTGGTACGAGCAGTACTTC.